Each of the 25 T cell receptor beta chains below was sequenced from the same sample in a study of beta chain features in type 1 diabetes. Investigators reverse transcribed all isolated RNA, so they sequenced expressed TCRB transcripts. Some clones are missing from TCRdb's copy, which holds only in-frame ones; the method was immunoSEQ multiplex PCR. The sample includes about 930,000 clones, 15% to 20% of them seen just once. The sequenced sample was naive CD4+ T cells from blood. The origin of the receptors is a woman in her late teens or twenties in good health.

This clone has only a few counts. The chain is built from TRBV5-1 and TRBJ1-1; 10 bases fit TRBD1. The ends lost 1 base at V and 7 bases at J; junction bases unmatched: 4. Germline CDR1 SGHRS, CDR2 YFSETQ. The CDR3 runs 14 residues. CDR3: CASSLLGTGDEAFF. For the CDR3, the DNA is TGCGCCAGCAGCTTGCTCGGGACAGGGGATGAAGCTTTCTTT.

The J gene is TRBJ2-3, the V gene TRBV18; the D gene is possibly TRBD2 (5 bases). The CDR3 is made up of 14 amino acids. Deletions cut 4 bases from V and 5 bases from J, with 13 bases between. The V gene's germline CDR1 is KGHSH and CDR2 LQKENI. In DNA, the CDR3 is TGTGCCAGCTCACTCCGAGGGAAGATAGATACGCAGTATTTT. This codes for CASSLRGKIDTQYF.

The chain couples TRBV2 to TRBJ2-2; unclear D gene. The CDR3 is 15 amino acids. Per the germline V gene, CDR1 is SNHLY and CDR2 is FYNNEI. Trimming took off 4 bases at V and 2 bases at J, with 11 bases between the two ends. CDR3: CASSGSRLNTGELFF. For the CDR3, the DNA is TGTGCCAGCAGTGGAAGTCGACTTAACACCGGGGAGCTGTTTTTT.

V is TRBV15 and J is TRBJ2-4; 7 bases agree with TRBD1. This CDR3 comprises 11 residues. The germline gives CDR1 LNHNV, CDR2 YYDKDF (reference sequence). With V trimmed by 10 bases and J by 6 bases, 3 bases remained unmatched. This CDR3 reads CAIRQGNIQYF. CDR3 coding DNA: TGTGCCATCAGACAGGGAAACATTCAGTACTTC.

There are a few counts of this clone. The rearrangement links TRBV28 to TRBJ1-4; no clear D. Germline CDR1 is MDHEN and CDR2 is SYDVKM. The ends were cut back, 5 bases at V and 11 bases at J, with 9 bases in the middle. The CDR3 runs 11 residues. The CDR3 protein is CASSTTGKLFF. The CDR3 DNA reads TGTGCCAGCAGTACCACGGGGAAACTGTTTTTT.

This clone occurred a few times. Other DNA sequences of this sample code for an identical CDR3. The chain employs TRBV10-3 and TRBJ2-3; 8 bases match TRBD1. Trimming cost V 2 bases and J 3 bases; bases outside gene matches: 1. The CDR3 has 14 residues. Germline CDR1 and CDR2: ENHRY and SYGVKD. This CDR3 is CAISEGQGTDTQYF. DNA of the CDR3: TGTGCCATCAGTGAGGGACAGGGAACAGATACGCAGTATTTT.

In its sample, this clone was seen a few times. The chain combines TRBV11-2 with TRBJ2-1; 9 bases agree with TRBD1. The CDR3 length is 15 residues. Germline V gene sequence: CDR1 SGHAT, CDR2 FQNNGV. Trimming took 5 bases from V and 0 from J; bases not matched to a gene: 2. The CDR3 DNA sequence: TGTGCCAGCAGCCCGGACAGGGGCTCCTACAATGAGCAGTTCTTC. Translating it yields CASSPDRGSYNEQFF.

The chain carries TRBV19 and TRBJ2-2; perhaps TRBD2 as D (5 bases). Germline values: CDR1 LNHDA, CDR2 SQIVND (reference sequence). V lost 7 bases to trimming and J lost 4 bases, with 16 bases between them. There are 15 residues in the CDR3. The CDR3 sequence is CASTISGSFTGELFF. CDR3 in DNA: TGTGCCAGTACTATCTCGGGAAGCTTCACCGGGGAGCTGTTTTTT.

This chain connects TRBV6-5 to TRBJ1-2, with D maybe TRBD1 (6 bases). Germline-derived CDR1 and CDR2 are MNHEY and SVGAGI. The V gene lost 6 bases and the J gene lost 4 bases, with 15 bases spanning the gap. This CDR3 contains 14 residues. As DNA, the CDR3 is TGTGCCAGCAGACAAACAGGGATACTCTATGGCTACACCTTC. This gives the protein CASRQTGILYGYTF.

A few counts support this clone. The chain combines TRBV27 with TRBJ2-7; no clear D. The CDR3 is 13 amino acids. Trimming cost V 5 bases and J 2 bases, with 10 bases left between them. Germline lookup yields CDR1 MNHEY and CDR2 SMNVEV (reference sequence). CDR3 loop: CASSQVGTYEQYF. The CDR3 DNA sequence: TGTGCCAGCAGTCAGGTAGGGACCTACGAGCAGTACTTC.

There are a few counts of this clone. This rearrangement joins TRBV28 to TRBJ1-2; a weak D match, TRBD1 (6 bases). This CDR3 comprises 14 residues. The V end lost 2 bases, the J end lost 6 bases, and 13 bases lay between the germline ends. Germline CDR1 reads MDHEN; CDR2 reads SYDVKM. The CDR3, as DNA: TGTGCCAGCAGTTTAAGACCAGGGGTTGATGGCTACACCTTC. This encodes CASSLRPGVDGYTF.

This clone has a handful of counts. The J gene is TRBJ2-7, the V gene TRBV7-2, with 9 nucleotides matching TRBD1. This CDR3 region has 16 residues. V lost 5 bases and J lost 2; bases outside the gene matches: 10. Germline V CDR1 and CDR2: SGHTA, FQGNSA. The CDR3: CASSALAGTGTYEQYF. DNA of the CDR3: TGTGCCAGCAGCGCCTTAGCCGGGACAGGGACCTACGAGCAGTACTTC.

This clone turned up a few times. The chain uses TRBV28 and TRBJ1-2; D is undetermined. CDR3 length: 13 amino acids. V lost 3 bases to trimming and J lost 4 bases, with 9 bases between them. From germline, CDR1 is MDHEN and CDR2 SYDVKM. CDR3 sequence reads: CASSFEGRYGYTF. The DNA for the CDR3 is TGTGCCAGCAGTTTCGAGGGCCGCTATGGCTACACCTTC.

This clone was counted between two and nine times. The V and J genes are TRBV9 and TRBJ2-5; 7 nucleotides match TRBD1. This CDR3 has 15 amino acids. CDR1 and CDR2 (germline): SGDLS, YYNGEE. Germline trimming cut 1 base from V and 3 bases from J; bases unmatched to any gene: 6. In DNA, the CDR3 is TGTGCCAGCAGCGTAAACGGCGGACAGGAAGAGACCCAGTACTTC. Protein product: CASSVNGGQEETQYF.

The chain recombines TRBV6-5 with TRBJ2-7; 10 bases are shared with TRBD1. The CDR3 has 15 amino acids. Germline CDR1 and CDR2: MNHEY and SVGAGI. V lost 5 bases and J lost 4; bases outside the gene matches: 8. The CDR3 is CASSRGTGEGYEQYF. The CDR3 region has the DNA TGTGCCAGCAGTAGAGGGACAGGGGAGGGATACGAGCAGTACTTC.

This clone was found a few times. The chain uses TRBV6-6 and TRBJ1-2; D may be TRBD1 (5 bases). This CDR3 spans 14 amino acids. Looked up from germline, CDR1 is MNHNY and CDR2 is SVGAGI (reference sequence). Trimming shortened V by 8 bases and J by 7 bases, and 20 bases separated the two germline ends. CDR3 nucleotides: TGTGCCAGCGGACACGGACTAACCGGGGGTGGCTACACCTTC. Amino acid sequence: CASGHGLTGGGYTF.

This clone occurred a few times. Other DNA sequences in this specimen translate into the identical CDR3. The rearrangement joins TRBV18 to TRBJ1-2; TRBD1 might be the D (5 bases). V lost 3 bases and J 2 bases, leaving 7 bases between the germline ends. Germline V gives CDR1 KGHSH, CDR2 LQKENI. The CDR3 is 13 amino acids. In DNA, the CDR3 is TGTGCCAGCTCACCGCCAGGGAACTATGGCTACACCTTC. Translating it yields CASSPPGNYGYTF.

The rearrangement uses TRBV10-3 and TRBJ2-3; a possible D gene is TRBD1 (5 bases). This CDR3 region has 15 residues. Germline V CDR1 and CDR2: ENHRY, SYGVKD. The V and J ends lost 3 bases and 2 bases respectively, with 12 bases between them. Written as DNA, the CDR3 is TGTGCCATCAGTGACCGACAGCGACTCACAGATACGCAGTATTTT. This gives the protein CAISDRQRLTDTQYF.

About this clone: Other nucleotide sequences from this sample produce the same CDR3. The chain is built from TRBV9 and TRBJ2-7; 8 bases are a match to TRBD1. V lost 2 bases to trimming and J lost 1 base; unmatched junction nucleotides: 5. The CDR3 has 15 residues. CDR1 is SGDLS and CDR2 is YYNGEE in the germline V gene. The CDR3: CASSVGGTGSYEQYF. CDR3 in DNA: TGTGCCAGCAGCGTGGGTGGGACAGGTTCCTACGAGCAGTACTTC.

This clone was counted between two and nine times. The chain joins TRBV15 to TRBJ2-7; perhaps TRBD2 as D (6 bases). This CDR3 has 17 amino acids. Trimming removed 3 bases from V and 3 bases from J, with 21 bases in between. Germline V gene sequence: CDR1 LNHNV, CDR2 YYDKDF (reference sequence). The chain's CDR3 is CATSRARGTKSYYEQYF. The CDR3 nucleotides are TGTGCCACCAGCAGGGCCCGGGGGACCAAGAGCTACTACGAGCAGTACTTC.

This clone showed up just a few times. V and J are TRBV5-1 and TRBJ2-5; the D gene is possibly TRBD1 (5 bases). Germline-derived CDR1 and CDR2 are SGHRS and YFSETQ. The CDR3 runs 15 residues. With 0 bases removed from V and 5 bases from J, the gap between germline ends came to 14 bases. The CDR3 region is CASSLVTNRIETQYF. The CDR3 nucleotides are TGCGCCAGCAGCTTGGTTACTAACAGGATCGAGACCCAGTACTTC.

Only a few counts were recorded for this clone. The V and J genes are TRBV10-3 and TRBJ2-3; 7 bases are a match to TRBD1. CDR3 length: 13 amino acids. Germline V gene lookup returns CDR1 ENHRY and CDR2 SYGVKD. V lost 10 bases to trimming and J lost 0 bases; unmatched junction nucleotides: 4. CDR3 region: CATQQGSTDTQYF. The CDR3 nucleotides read TGTGCCACCCAACAGGGGAGCACAGATACGCAGTATTTT.

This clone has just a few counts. In nucleotides, the CDR3 is TGTGCCAGTGGAAACCAGAGAGGTGAAAAACTGTTTTTT. Amino acids: CASGNQRGEKLFF. The chain uses TRBV19 and TRBJ1-4; D gene unclear. Germline CDR1 LNHDA, CDR2 SQIVND (reference sequence). The CDR3 totals 13 residues. V lost 8 bases and J 7 bases, leaving 14 bases between the germline ends.

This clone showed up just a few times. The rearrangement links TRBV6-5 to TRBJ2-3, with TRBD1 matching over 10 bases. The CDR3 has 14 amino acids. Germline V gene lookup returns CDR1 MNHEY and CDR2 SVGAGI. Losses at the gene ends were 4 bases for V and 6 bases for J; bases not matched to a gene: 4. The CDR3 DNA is TGTGCCAGCAGTTCCCGGGACAGGGGTGATACGCAGTATTTT. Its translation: CASSSRDRGDTQYF.

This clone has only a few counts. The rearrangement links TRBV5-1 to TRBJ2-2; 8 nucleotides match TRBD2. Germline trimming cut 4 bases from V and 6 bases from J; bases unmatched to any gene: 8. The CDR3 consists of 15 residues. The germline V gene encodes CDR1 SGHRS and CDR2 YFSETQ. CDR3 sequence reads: CASSTGLAVAGELFF. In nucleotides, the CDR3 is TGCGCCAGCAGCACCGGACTAGCCGTGGCCGGGGAGCTGTTTTTT. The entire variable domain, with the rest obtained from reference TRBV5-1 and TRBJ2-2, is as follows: KAGVTQTPRYLIKTRGQQVTLSCSPISGHRSVSWYQQTPGQGLQFLFEYFSETQRNKGNFPGRFSGRQFSNSRSEMNVSTLELGDSALYLCASSTGLAVAGELFFGEGSRLTVL.